This T cell receptor (beta chain) was observed in a study of blood T cell repertoires in COVID-19. This clone was recorded once. From germline, CDR1 is LNHDA and CDR2 SQIVND (reference sequence). The CDR3 loop spans 17 amino acids. Losses at the gene ends were 2 bases for V and 6 bases for J; bases not matched to a gene: 11. The repertoire was sequenced with immunoSEQ multiplex PCR; TCRdb's copy has only in-frame clones and lacks some. The repertoire holds tens of thousands of clones, with 80% to 95% as singletons. The chain is built from TRBV19 and TRBJ2-3; 10 bases are a match to TRBD2. Sequenced input: peripheral blood. The sequence was collected from a man aged 80 or over with acute or convalescent COVID-19. The CDR3 is CASSIKGSGGHQDTQYF. CDR3 in DNA: TGTGCCAGTAGTATAAAGGGTAGCGGGGGGCACCAGGATACGCAGTATTTT. Full variable domain (rest looked up from reference TRBV19 and TRBJ2-3): DGGITQSPKYLFRKEGQNVTLSCEQNLNHDAMYWYRQDPGQGLRLIYYSQIVNDFQKGDIAEGYSVSREKKESFPLTVTSAQKNPTAFYLCASSIKGSGGHQDTQYFGPGTRLTVL.